This entry describes one T cell receptor beta chain. Generated by immunoSEQ multiplex PCR, the TCRdb table keeps only in-frame clones and is missing some. The data contain hundreds of thousands of clones, 88% of them singletons. The V end was cut by 6 bases, the J end by 4 bases, with 6 bases between. From germline, CDR1 is MNHEY and CDR2 SVGAGI. This CDR3 comprises 11 residues. This specimen comes from a study of blood T cell repertoires in COVID-19. The receptor was isolated from a woman in her seventies with COVID-19, enrolled during active disease. The chain recombines TRBV6-5 with TRBJ1-2; D is perhaps TRBD1 (5 bases). The sequenced material came from peripheral blood. CDR3 coding DNA: TGTGCCAGCAGGCAGGGCTATGGCTACACCTTC. Its translation: CASRQGYGYTF.